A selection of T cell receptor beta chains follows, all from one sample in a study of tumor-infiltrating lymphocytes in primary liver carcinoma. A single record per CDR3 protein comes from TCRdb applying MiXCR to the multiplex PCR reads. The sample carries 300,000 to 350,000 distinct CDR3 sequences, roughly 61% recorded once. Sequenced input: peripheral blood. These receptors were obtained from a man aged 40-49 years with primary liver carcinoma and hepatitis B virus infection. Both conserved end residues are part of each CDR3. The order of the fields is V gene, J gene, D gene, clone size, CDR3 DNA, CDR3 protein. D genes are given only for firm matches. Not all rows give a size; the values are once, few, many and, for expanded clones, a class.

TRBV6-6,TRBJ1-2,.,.,TGTGCCAGCAGCATATGGTATGAGGGCGGCGGCTACACCTTC,CASSIWYEGGGYTF
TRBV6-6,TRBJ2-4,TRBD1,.,TGTGCCAGCAGGCTGACAGGGTGGAACATTCAGTACTTC,CASRLTGWNIQYF
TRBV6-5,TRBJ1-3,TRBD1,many,TGTGCCAGCAGCCGAGAACAGGGGGCTGGAAACACCATATATTTT,CASSREQGAGNTIYF
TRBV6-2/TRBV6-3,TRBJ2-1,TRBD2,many,TGTGCCAGTAGTAGAGATACCGGGACTAGATTCGGCCCTGAGCAGTTCTTC,CASSRDTGTRFGPEQFF
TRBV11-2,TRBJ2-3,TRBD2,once,TGTGCCAGCAGCTTATTGTCAGGGACTAGCGCAGATACACAGTATTTT,CASSLLSGTSADTQYF
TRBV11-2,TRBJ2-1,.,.,TGTGCCAGCAGCTTAGACGGGCCCAGCACTTCTGTGCAGTTCTTC,CASSLDGPSTSVQFF
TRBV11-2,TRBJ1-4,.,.,TGTGCCAGCAGCTTAATTGAGGGGCAGGGGATCGGCGAAAAACTGTTTTTT,CASSLIEGQGIGEKLFF
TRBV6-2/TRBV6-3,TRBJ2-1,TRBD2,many,TGTGCCAGCAGAACCCTGGGACTAGCACCGCGAAATGAGCAGTTCTTC,CASRTLGLAPRNEQFF
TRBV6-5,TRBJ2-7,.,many,TGTGCCAGCAGTTACTCTGCTCGGGACTACGAGCAGTACTTC,CASSYSARDYEQYF
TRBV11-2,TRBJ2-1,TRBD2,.,TGTGCCAGCAGCTTAGATAGGGGCGGGAGGTTCTACGATGAGCAGTTCTTC,CASSLDRGGRFYDEQFF
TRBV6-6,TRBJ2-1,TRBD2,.,TGTGCCAGTAGAGTTAGGCTAGCGGTTAATGAGCAGTTCTTC,CASRVRLAVNEQFF
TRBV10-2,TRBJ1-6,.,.,TGCGTCATCACAGACACGGCAAATTCACCCCTCCACTTT,CVITDTANSPLHF
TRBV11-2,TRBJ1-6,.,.,TGTGCCAGCAGCCTATCGTTGGACAGTCCTATTAATTCACCCCCCCACTTT,CASSLSLDSPINSPPHF
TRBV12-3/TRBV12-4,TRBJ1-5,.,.,TGTGGCAGCAGTTTAACTCGGGATCAGCCCCAGCATTTT,CGSSLTRDQPQHF
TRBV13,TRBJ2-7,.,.,TGTGCCAGCAGCCCCCCCGGGCCCTACGAGCAGTACTTC,CASSPPGPYEQYF
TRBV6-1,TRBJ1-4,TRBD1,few,TGTGCCAGCAAGGGGGCGACTAATGAAAAACTGTTTTTT,CASKGATNEKLFF
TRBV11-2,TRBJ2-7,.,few,TGTGCCAGTAGTCCAGGTGGCTACGAGGAGTACTTC,CASSPGGYEEYF
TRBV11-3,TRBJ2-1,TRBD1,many,TGTGCCAGCAGCTTAGAACAGGGGGCGAAGTATGAGCAGTTCTTC,CASSLEQGAKYEQFF
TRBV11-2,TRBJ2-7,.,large,TGTGCCAGCAGCCCCGGACAGCTGGCCTACGAGCAGTACTTC,CASSPGQLAYEQYF
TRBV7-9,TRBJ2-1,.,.,TGTGCCATCAGCCTCCTTGACATGGCCTCCTACAATGAGCAGTTCTTC,CAISLLDMASYNEQFF
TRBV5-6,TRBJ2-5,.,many,TGTGCCAGCAGCTTGGGAGTTACGGGCCTAGTGAGGAAAGAGACCCAGTACTTC,CASSLGVTGLVRKETQYF
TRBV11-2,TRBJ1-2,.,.,TGTGCCAGCAGCCTTGTTCAGGGGCTGTTGGGTGGTCACACCTTC,CASSLVQGLLGGHTF
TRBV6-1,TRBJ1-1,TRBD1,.,TGTGCCAGCATTCGGACAGGGGGCGTCAAAGCTATCTTT,CASIRTGGVKAIF
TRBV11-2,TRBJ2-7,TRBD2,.,TGTGCCAGCAGCCTAGAGGGGTGGGAGGGCGCGGAGCAGTACTTC,CASSLEGWEGAEQYF
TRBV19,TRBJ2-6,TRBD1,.,TGTGCCAGTAGTCCGGGACAGGCCGTCTCTGGGGCCAACGTCCTAACTTTC,CASSPGQAVSGANVLTF
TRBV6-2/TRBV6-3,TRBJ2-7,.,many,TGTGCCAGCAGCCAGGATAGAGTCTCCTACGAGCAGTACTTC,CASSQDRVSYEQYF
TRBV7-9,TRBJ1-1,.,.,TGTGCCAGCAGCTTAGCTGGGAGCCCTGAAGCTTTCTTT,CASSLAGSPEAFF
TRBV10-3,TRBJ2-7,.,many,TGTGCCATCAGTGATATCGTGACACCGGAGCAGTACTTC,CAISDIVTPEQYF
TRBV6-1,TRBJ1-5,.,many,TGTGCCAGCAGTGAAACAGGGCATCAGCCCCAGCATTTT,CASSETGHQPQHF
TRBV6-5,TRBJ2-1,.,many,TGTGCCAGCAGACCCTACGGCTATAATAATGAGCAGTTCTTC,CASRPYGYNNEQFF
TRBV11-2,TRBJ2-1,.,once,TGTGCCAGCAGCAAAGGACATGGCGACCAGTTCTTC,CASSKGHGDQFF
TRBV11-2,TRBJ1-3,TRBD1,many,TGTGCCAGCAGCTTAAGGGACAGGGGGCTTGGAAACACCATATATTTT,CASSLRDRGLGNTIYF
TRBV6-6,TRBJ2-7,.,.,TGTGCCAGCAGTTACGCAGGTTCTTCCTACGACCAGTACTTC,CASSYAGSSYDQYF
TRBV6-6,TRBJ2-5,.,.,TGTGCCAGCAACTCACCACTTCAGGGGAGAGAGACCCAGTACTTC,CASNSPLQGRETQYF
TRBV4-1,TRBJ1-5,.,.,TGCGTCAGCAGCCAAAATCCGGGTGCGAGCAATCAGCCCCGGCATTTT,CVSSQNPGASNQPRHF
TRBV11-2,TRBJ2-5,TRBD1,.,TGTACCAGCAGTCTCGCACGACAGGGGGAGACCCAGTACTTC,CTSSLARQGETQYF
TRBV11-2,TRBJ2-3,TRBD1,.,TGTGCCAGCAGCCGGGACAGGGGACTCATATATACGCAGTATTTT,CASSRDRGLIYTQYF
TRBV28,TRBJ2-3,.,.,TGTGCCAGCTCCAAACGGGGCTGGGCGCAGTATTTT,CASSKRGWAQYF
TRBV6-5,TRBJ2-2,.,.,TGTGTCAGCAGTTACTCGTTGTTTAGCACCGGGGAACTGTTTTTT,CVSSYSLFSTGELFF
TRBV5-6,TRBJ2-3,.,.,TGTGCCAGCAGCTTTGAACGATCAGAGGGGGGCACAGATACGCAGTATTTT,CASSFERSEGGTDTQYF
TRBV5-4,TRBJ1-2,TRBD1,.,TGTGCCAGCAGCCTACCGACAGGGGGGACGGATGGCTACGCCTTC,CASSLPTGGTDGYAF
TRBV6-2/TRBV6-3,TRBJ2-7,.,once,TGTGCCAACAGTAAGCCTCTGGTGGGTTCCGAGCAGTACTTC,CANSKPLVGSEQYF
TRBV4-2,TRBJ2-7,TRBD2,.,TGTACCAGCAGTAACTCCGGGACTAGCGGCCTCGAGCAGTACTTC,CTSSNSGTSGLEQYF
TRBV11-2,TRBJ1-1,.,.,.,CASSFGQGNTEAVF
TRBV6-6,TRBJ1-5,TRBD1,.,TGTGTCAGCAGTTACGACAGGGTGGACCAGCCCCAGCATTTT,CVSSYDRVDQPQHF
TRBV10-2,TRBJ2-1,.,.,TGCGTCAGCAGTGAGGTAGCCAAGTCCTACAATGAGCAGTTCTTC,CVSSEVAKSYNEQFF
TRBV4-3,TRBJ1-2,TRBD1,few,TGTGCCAGCGGCCTACACAGGGGGGATGGCTACACCTTC,CASGLHRGDGYTF
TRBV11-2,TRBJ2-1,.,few,TGTGCAAGCAGCTTTTTGGGTGAGCGGTTCTTC,CASSFLGERFF
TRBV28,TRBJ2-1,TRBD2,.,TGTGCCAGCAGTTTCCCTAGCGGGAGGTACAATGAGCAGTTCTTC,CASSFPSGRYNEQFF
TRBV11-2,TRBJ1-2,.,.,TGTGGTAGCTTGGGGGGACGGGAAGAGTATGGCTACACCTTC,CGSLGGREEYGYTF
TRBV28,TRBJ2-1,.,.,TGTGCCAGCAGCCTCAGGGGTGAGGGCTACAATGAGCAGTTCTTC,CASSLRGEGYNEQFF
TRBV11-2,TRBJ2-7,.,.,TGTGCCAGTATCTTAGAGGGCTACGAGCAGTACTTC,CASILEGYEQYF
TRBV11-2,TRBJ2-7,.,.,TGTGCCAGCACCTCCCGGCGGGGAGTGGACTTATACGAGCAGTACTTC,CASTSRRGVDLYEQYF
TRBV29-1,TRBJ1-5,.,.,TGCAGTGTGGGAGCCGGGGGTTTCAATCAGCCCCAGCATTTT,CSVGAGGFNQPQHF
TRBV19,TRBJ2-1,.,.,TGTGCCAGTAGTATAATGGGCAATGAGCAGTTCTTC,CASSIMGNEQFF